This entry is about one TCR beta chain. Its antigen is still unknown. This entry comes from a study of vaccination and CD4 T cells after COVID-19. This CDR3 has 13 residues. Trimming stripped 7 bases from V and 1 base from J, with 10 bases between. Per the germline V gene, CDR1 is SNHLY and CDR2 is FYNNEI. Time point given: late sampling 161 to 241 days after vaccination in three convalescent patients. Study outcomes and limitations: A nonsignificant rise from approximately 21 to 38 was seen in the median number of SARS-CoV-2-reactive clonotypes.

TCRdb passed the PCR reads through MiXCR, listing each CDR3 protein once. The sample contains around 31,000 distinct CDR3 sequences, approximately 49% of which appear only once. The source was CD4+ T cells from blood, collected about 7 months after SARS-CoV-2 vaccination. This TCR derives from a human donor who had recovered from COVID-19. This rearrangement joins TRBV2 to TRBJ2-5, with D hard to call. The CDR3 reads CASTQQIQETQYF. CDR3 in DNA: TGTGCCAGCACCCAGCAGATCCAAGAGACCCAGTACTTC.